Below, 22 T cell receptor beta chains from the same sample are listed, as sequenced in a study of technical replicates of blood from a few donors. TCRdb keeps only in-frame clones here, not all; method: immunoSEQ multiplex PCR. This sample has around 98,000 clones, with approximately 96% found just once. The sequencing input was T cells isolated from PBMCs. The receptor source for this set is a human donor in good health.

This clone was observed a single time. The chain couples TRBV6-1 to TRBJ1-1; D is undetermined. Germline V lookup: CDR1 MNHNS, CDR2 SASEGT. The CDR3 contains 14 residues. V lost 5 bases and J 1 base, leaving 11 bases between the germline ends. This chain's CDR3 is CASSFSSENTEAFF. CDR3 nucleotide sequence: TGTGCCAGCAGTTTCTCATCAGAGAACACTGAAGCTTTCTTT.

The chain employs TRBV6-1 and TRBJ2-7; D uncertain. Trimming took 6 bases from V and 2 from J, leaving 5 bases between them. CDR1 and CDR2 (germline): MNHNS, SASEGT. This CDR3 has 11 amino acids. Written as DNA, the CDR3 is TGTGCCAGCAGCCCCACCTACGAGCAGTACTTC. It yields the protein CASSPTYEQYF.

This sequence joins TRBV29-1 and TRBJ2-1; 10 bases agree with TRBD1. The CDR3 length is 17 residues. V lost 5 bases to trimming and J lost 3 bases; unmatched junction nucleotides: 13. The germline gives CDR1 SQVTM, CDR2 ANQGSEA. The CDR3 is CSVSNYPGQGSYNEQFF. The CDR3, as DNA: TGCAGCGTTAGCAATTATCCGGGACAGGGGAGCTACAATGAGCAGTTCTTC.

The DNA of the CDR3 is TGTGCCAGCGTCTACCAAGAGACCCAGTACTTC. Protein product: CASVYQETQYF. The chain joins TRBV2 to TRBJ2-5; no clear D gene. V was clipped by 8 bases and J by 0 bases, with 4 bases between them. The CDR3 is made up of 11 amino acids. Looked up from germline, CDR1 is SNHLY and CDR2 is FYNNEI.

The genes are TRBV28 and TRBJ1-3; no definite D call. CDR1 is MDHEN, CDR2 SYDVKM, per germline. With 6 bases removed from V and 4 bases from J, the gap between germline ends came to 10 bases. The CDR3 runs to 13 residues. DNA for the CDR3: TGTGCCAGCAGGGCCACGAACGGAAACACCATATATTTT. Residues: CASRATNGNTIYF.

The chain has TRBV10-3 and TRBJ2-7; 8 bases match TRBD1. The J segment lost 5 bases and the V segment lost 6 bases, leaving 12 bases of the junction unmatched. The germline V gene encodes CDR1 ENHRY and CDR2 SYGVKD. This CDR3 region has 15 residues. The CDR3 is CAISETGASRDEQYF. The CDR3 coding sequence is TGTGCCATCAGCGAGACAGGGGCAAGTCGCGACGAGCAGTACTTC.

This clone was detected a few times. The chain joins TRBV28 to TRBJ1-1; the D is unclear. CDR1 and CDR2 (germline): MDHEN, SYDVKM. This CDR3 is built from 12 residues. V lost 5 bases to trimming and J lost 6 bases, with 10 bases between them. The CDR3: CASSVTVSEAFF. CDR3 nucleotide sequence: TGTGCCAGCAGTGTTACAGTTTCTGAAGCTTTCTTT.

This chain links TRBV18 with TRBJ1-1; D not resolved. CDR1 is KGHSH, CDR2 LQKENI, per germline. With 0 bases removed from V and 5 bases from J, the gap between germline ends came to 7 bases. The CDR3 is 13 residues long. CDR3 protein: CASSPPERTEAFF. The CDR3 DNA reads TGTGCCAGCTCACCACCGGAGAGGACTGAAGCTTTCTTT.

V and J are TRBV6-5 and TRBJ1-2; D is perhaps TRBD1 (6 bases). Germline loops: CDR1 MNHEY, CDR2 SVGAGI. The CDR3 has 15 amino acids. V was shortened by 4 bases and J by 3 bases, with 15 bases between the two germline ends. This chain's CDR3 is CASSSWTANYYGYTF. In DNA, the CDR3 is TGTGCCAGCAGTTCCTGGACAGCCAACTACTATGGCTACACCTTC.

This sequence joins TRBV4-1 and TRBJ2-1, with D possibly TRBD1 on 6 matching bases. The CDR3 length is 14 residues. V shed 3 bases and J shed 8 bases, with 14 bases lying between them. Per germline, CDR1 MGHRA and CDR2 YSYEKL. The DNA of the CDR3 is TGCGCCAGCAGCCAGTTAGGGGGACGGGATGAGCAGTTCTTC. It encodes CASSQLGGRDEQFF.

This chain uses TRBV4-1 with TRBJ1-1, with 9 nucleotides matching TRBD1. J lost 1 base, V lost 0 bases, and 6 bases had no gene match. The CDR3 extends over 17 amino acids. Germline V CDR1 and CDR2: MGHRA, YSYEKL. The CDR3 DNA is TGCGCCAGCAGCCAAGATGAGGGGACAGGGCCGAACACTGAAGCTTTCTTT. Residues: CASSQDEGTGPNTEAFF.

DNA of the CDR3: TGTGCCAGCAACCTAGGACTAGCGGGAGGGGAGCAGCAGTACTTC. It codes for CASNLGLAGGEQQYF. V usage is TRBV5-8 and J usage is TRBJ2-7; the match to TRBD2 covers 15 bases. The trim removed 6 bases at V and 8 bases at J, leaving 9 bases unmatched. This CDR3 contains 15 residues. Germline loops: CDR1 SGHTS, CDR2 YDEGEE.

V and J are TRBV5-1 and TRBJ2-7; 7 nucleotides line up with TRBD1. There are 13 residues in the CDR3. V dropped 2 bases and J dropped 4; count of bases not matched to a gene: 3. CDR1 is SGHRS, CDR2 YFSETQ, per germline. The CDR3 bases are TGCGCCAGCAGCTTCGACAGGGTGTACGAGCAGTACTTC. It codes for CASSFDRVYEQYF. The full variable domain, in which reference TRBV5-1 and TRBJ2-7 provide the parts outside the CDR3, is KAGVTQTPRYLIKTRGQQVTLSCSPISGHRSVSWYQQTPGQGLQFLFEYFSETQRNKGNFPGRFSGRQFSNSRSEMNVSTLELGDSALYLCASSFDRVYEQYFGPGTRLTVT.

The rearrangement joins TRBV5-1 to TRBJ1-2; D not resolved. V was trimmed by 2 bases and J by 1 base, leaving 9 bases between them. The CDR3 has 14 amino acids. Germline V gene data show CDR1 as SGHRS and CDR2 as YFSETQ. The DNA of the CDR3 is TGCGCCAGCAGCTTCGGGAACCTTAACTATGGCTACACCTTC. It translates to CASSFGNLNYGYTF.

The rearrangement links TRBV12-5 to TRBJ1-4, with D hard to call. Trimming stripped 2 bases from V and 0 bases from J, with 7 bases between. This CDR3 has 15 residues. In germline, CDR1 is LGHNT, CDR2 FRNRAP. The CDR3 region is CASGLTAATNEKLFF. The CDR3 nucleotides read TGTGCTAGTGGTTTGACAGCCGCAACTAATGAAAAACTGTTTTTT.

J is TRBJ1-4 and V is TRBV12-2. TRBV12-2 is listed as a pseudogene. The CDR3 runs 16 residues. In nucleotides, the CDR3 is TGTGCAAGTCGCTCACAAAGGACTAGGTCGAAAGAAAAACTGTTTTTT. Translating gives CASRSQRTRSKEKLFF.

The J gene is TRBJ2-7, the V gene TRBV27; TRBD2 aligns across 7 bases. The germline V gene encodes CDR1 MNHEY and CDR2 SMNVEV (reference sequence). The trim removed 6 bases at V and 7 bases at J, leaving 9 bases unmatched. The CDR3 spans 13 residues. For the CDR3, the DNA is TGTGCCAGCAGCTTGGGGGGGAGGAGGGAGCAGTACTTC. Protein product: CASSLGGRREQYF.

The chain employs TRBV5-6 and TRBJ1-3; D remains unclear. Germline V gene data show CDR1 as SGHDT and CDR2 as YYEEEE. This CDR3 is built from 14 residues. Trimming stripped 2 bases from V and 2 bases from J, with 8 bases between. Here the CDR3 reads CASSLITAGNTIYF. The CDR3 nucleotides are TGTGCCAGCAGCTTAATTACGGCTGGAAACACCATATATTTT. Variable domain in full (rest from reference TRBV5-6 and TRBJ1-3): DAGVTQSPTHLIKTRGQQVTLRCSPKSGHDTVSWYQQALGQGPQFIFQYYEEEERQRGNFPDRFSGHQFPNYSSELNVNALLLGDSALYLCASSLITAGNTIYFGEGSWLTVV.

The chain couples TRBV5-6 to TRBJ2-7; D is unclear. From germline, CDR1 is SGHDT and CDR2 YYEEEE. This CDR3 has 14 residues. Trimming removed 4 bases from V and 2 bases from J, with 13 bases in between. This CDR3 reads CASSTDETTYEQYF. CDR3 bases: TGTGCCAGCAGCACTGACGAGACAACCTACGAGCAGTACTTC.

This chain joins TRBV9 and TRBJ2-2; D unclear. This CDR3 has 16 residues. V lost 3 bases and J 6 bases, leaving 18 bases between the germline ends. Germline CDR1 is SGDLS and CDR2 is YYNGEE. In DNA form, the CDR3 reads TGTGCCAGCAGCGGTACTCGGGTGTCCAACCCCGGGGAGCTGTTTTTT. Translated, it gives CASSGTRVSNPGELFF.

The chain employs TRBV10-3 and TRBJ1-4, with 8 bases aligning to TRBD1. The CDR3 consists of 15 residues. The germline V gene encodes CDR1 ENHRY and CDR2 SYGVKD. J gave up 5 bases and V 6 bases, and 8 bases lay outside the gene matches. In DNA, the CDR3 is TGTGCCATCAGACGGGAGACAGGGGACAATGAAAAACTGTTTTTT. Amino acid sequence: CAIRRETGDNEKLFF.

This rearrangement joins TRBV15 to TRBJ2-3, with TRBD1 identical over 7 bases. CDR1 is LNHNV and CDR2 is YYDKDF in the germline V gene (reference sequence). J was trimmed by 2 bases and V by 3 bases; bases with no gene match: 5. The CDR3 extends over 15 amino acids. CDR3 in amino acids: CATSSDREPTDTQYF. The CDR3 DNA follows: TGTGCCACCAGCAGCGACAGGGAACCCACAGATACGCAGTATTTT. Complete variable domain (other parts from reference TRBV15 and TRBJ2-3): DAMVIQNPRYQVTQFGKPVTLSCSQTLNHNVMYWYQQKSSQAPKLLFHYYDKDFNNEADTPDNFQSRRPNTSFCFLDIRSPGLGDTAMYLCATSSDREPTDTQYFGPGTRLTVL.